This TCR beta chain derives from a study of T cell clonality in common variable immunodeficiency. Study-level findings and limits: Repertoire-complication correlations in CVID were limited by patient heterogeneity. Authors noted CVID clonality's cause needs subpopulation repertoire sequencing. TCRbeta clonality was increased in CVID versus healthy controls.

The CDR3 is 15 residues long. V lost 3 bases and J 2 bases, leaving 11 bases between the germline ends. CDR1 and CDR2 from the germline V gene are SNHLY and FYNNEI. This clone was counted at least ten times. Its target is not known. Read coverage stops 3 residues before the CDR3 terminus; the germline J gene supplies the remainder. Assay used: immunoSEQ multiplex PCR; TCRdb lists only in-frame clones, some missing. This sample comprises some 60,000 clones, none seen once only. Donors gave roughly 4.5 to 8 ml heparinized peripheral whole blood. J is TRBJ2-1 and V is TRBV2; maybe TRBD2 (5 bases). The sample was peripheral blood mononuclear cells. The TCR originated in a person aged 18 to 75 in good health. The CDR3: CASSELAPTYNEQFF. The DNA read from the CDR3 is TGTGCCAGCAGTGAGCTAGCTCCCACCTACAATGAG.